This T cell receptor beta chain is from a study of blood T cell repertoires in COVID-19. V lost 5 bases and J 6 bases, leaving 13 bases between the germline ends. The CDR3 totals 14 residues. The germline V gene has CDR1 LGHDT and CDR2 YNNKEL (reference sequence). Per the original data handling: Using reference gene primer amplification, nucleated cell counts were estimated. Data came from immunoSEQ multiplex PCR; TCRdb stores just in-frame clones and leaves some out. The D gene and trimming were derived from the DNA, and the V and J assignments and clone size from that table. The data contain about 240,000 clones, 81% of them singletons.

The source of this sequence is a woman older than 75 with COVID-19, enrolled during active disease. This chain connects TRBV3-1 (or the pseudogene TRBV3-2) to TRBJ2-2; a possible D gene is TRBD2 (6 bases). The specimen was peripheral blood. CDR3 sequence reads: CASSFGGAPGELFF. CDR3 nucleotides: TGTGCCAGCAGCTTCGGGGGAGCTCCCGGGGAGCTGTTTTTT.